This TCR beta chain was identified in a study of long-term antiretroviral therapy in people with HIV. As for the study in general: First collections came about a decade before the 2015 immediate-ART recommendation.

As regards this clone: What it binds is not known.

General study points: It was observed that HIV repertoires exhibited narrower CDR3 length ranges than controls. ART was followed by higher diversity that remained below transplant donor controls.

Samples held about 0.9-10 million cryopreserved PBMC before DNA extraction. Between the trimmed V and J ends, which lost 5 bases and 5 bases, there was a span of 9 bases. The germline CDR1 and CDR2 sequences are SGHAT and FQNNGV. CDR3 length: 13 amino acids. The run of the v3.0 immunoSEQ assay was at survey level. Profiling relied on immunoSEQ multiplex PCR, and the TCRdb table lists in-frame clones only, not all of them. The sample contains approximately 23,000 clones, 65% to 85% of which appear only once. The sequencing here drew on unsorted PBMCs, taken 1.5 years after starting antiretroviral therapy. The chain joins TRBV11-2 to TRBJ2-2, with TRBD1 as a possible D gene (6 bases). The TCR sequence derives from a man in his thirties or forties with HIV. The CDR3 bases are TGTGCCAGCAGCCCTGGACAGACCGGGGAGCTGTTTTTT. Residues: CASSPGQTGELFF.